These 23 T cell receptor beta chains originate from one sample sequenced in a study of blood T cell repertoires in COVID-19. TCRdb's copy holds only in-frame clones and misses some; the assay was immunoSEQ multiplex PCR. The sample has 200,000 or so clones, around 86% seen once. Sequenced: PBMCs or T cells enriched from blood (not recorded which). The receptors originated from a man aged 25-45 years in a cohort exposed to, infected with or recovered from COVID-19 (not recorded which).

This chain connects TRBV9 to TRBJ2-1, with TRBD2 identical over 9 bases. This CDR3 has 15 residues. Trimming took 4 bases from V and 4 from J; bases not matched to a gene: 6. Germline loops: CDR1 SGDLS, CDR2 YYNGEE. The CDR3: CASSRRTSDYNEQFF. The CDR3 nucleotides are TGTGCCAGCAGCCGCCGGACTAGCGATTACAATGAGCAGTTCTTC.

The CDR3 sequence: CASSLGQGAAGYEQYF. The CDR3 region has the DNA TGCGCCAGCAGCTTGGGACAGGGGGCGGCTGGCTACGAGCAGTACTTC. The chain carries TRBV5-1 and TRBJ2-7; 10 nucleotides agree with TRBD1. J was trimmed by 3 bases and V by 0 bases; bases with no gene match: 6. The germline CDR1 and CDR2 sequences are SGHRS and YFSETQ. The CDR3 totals 16 residues.

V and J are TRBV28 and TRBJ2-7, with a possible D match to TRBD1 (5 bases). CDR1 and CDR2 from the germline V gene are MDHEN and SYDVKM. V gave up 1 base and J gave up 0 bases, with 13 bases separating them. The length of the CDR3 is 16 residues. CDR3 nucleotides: TGTGCCAGCAGTTTATCGGCCAGGGTGGTCTCCTACGAGCAGTACTTC. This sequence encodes CASSLSARVVSYEQYF.

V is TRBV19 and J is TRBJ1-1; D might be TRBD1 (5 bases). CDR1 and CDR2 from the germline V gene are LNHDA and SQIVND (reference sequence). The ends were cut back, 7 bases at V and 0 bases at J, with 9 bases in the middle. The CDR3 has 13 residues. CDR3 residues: CASNRQLNTEAFF. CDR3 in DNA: TGTGCCAGTAACCGACAGTTGAACACTGAAGCTTTCTTT.

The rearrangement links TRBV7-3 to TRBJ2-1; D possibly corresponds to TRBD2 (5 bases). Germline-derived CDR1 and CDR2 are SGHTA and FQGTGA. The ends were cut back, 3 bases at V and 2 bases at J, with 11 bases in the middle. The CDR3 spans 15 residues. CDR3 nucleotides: TGTGCCAGCAGCTTCAGCGGAGGAGCCTACAATGAGCAGTTCTTC. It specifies CASSFSGGAYNEQFF. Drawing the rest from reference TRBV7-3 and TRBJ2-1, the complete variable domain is GAGVSQTPSNKVTEKGKYVELRCDPISGHTALYWYRQSLGQGPEFLIYFQGTGAADDSGLPNDRFFAVRPEGSVSTLKIQRTERGDSAVYLCASSFSGGAYNEQFFGPGTRLTVL.

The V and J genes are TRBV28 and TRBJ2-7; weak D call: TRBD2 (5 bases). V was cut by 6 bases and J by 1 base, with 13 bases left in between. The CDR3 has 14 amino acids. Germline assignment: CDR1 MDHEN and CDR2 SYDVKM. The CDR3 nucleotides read TGTGCCAGCAGGGTACCGGGAAAATCCTACGAGCAGTACTTC. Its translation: CASRVPGKSYEQYF.

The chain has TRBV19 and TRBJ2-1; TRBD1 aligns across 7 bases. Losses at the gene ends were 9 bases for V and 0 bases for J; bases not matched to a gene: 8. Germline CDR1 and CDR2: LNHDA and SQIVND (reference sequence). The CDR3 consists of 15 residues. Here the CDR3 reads CASRMDRSSYNEQFF. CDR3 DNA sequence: TGTGCCAGCCGAATGGACAGGAGCTCCTACAATGAGCAGTTCTTC.

The chain's CDR3 is CASSGTVYNEQFF. The CDR3 DNA sequence: TGTGCCAGTTCCGGGACAGTCTACAATGAGCAGTTCTTC. The chain links TRBV19 to TRBJ2-1, with 7 bases that match TRBD1. The germline CDR1 and CDR2 sequences are LNHDA and SQIVND (reference sequence). The CDR3 covers 13 residues. V shed 8 bases and J 3 bases; nucleotides not matched to a gene: 4.

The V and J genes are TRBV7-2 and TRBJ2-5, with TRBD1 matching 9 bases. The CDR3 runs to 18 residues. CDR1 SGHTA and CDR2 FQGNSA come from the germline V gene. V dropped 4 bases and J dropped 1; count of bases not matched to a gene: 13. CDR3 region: CASSSQPRGDRVQETQYF. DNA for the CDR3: TGTGCCAGCAGCTCGCAACCAAGGGGGGACAGGGTCCAAGAGACCCAGTACTTC.

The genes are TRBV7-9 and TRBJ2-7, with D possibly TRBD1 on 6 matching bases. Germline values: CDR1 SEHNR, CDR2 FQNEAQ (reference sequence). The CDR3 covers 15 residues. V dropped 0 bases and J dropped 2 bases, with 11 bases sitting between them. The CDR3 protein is CASSLAPGETYEQYF. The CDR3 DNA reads TGTGCCAGCAGCTTAGCGCCAGGGGAGACCTACGAGCAGTACTTC.

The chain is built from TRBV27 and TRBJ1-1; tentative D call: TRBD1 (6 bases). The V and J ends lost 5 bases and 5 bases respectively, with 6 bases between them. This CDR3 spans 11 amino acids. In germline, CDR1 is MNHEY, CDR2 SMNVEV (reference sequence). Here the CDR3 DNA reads TGTGCCAGCAGTCAGGGGACTGAAGCTTTCTTT. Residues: CASSQGTEAFF.

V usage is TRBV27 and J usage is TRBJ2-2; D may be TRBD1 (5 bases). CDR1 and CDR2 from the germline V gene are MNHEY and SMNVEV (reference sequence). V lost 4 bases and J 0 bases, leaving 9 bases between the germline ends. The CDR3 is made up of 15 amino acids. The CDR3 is CASSSDIPNTGELFF. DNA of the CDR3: TGTGCCAGCAGTTCGGACATCCCGAACACCGGGGAGCTGTTTTTT.

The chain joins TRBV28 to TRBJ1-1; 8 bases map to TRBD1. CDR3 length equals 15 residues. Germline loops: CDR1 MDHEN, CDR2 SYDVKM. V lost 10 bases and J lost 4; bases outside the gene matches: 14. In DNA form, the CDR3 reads TGTGCCACCTCCAGGGCCGAAACAGGGGGCACTGAAGCTTTCTTT. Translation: CATSRAETGGTEAFF.

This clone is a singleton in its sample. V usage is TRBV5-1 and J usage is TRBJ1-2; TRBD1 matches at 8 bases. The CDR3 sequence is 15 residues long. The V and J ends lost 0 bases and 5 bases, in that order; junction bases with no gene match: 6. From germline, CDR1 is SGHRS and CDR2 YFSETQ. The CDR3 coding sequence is TGCGCCAGCAGCTTGGGGGCAGGGGGCGTGTATGGCTACACCTTC. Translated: CASSLGAGGVYGYTF.

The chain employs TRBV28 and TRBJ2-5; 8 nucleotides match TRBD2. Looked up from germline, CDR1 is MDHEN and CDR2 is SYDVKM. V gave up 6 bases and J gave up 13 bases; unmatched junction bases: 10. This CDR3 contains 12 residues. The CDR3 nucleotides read TGTGCCAGCAGGACTAGCGCCCAGAATACGTACTTC. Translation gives CASRTSAQNTYF.

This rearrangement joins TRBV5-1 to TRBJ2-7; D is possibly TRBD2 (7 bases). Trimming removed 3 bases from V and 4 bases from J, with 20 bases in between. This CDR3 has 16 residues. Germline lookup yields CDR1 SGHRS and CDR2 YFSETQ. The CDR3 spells CASSWGGNRRRYEQYF. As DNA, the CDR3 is TGCGCCAGCAGCTGGGGGGGCAACCGAAGGCGGTACGAGCAGTACTTC.

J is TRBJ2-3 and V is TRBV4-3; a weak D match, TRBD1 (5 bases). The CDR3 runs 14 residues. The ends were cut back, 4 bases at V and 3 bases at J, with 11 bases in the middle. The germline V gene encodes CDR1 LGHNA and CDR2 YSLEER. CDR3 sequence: CASSPLGVTDTQYF. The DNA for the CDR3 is TGCGCCAGCAGCCCGTTAGGGGTTACAGATACGCAGTATTTT.

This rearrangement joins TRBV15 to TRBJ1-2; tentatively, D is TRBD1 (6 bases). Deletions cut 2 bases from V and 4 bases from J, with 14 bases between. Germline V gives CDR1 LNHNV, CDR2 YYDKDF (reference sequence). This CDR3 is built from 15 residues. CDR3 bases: TGTGCCACCAGCAGATCGACAGGAGGAGTCTATGGCTACACCTTC. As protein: CATSRSTGGVYGYTF.

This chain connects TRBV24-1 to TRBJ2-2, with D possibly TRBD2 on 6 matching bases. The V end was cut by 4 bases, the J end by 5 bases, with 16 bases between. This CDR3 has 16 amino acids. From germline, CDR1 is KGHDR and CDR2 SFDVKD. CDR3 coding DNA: TGTGCCACCAGTGAACCGGGAGTCCGGGGGACCGGGGAGCTGTTTTTT. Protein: CATSEPGVRGTGELFF.

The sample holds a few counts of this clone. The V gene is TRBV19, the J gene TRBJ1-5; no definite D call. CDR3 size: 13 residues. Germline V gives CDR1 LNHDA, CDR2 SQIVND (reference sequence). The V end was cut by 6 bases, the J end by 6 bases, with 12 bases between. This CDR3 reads CASSASRGQPQHF. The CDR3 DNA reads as TGTGCCAGTAGCGCCTCTCGGGGTCAGCCCCAGCATTTT.

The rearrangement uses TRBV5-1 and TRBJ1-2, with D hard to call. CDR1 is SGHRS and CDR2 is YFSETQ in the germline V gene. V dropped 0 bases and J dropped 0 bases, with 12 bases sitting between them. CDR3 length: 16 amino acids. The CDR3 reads CASSLVIGEANYGYTF. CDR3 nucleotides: TGCGCCAGCAGCTTGGTGATCGGGGAGGCTAACTATGGCTACACCTTC.

CDR3 sequence reads: CASSPREVSPGELFF. DNA of the CDR3: TGTGCCAGCAGCCCCAGGGAGGTCAGCCCCGGGGAGCTGTTTTTT. The chain has TRBV2 and TRBJ2-2, with D perhaps TRBD2 (6 bases). The CDR3 totals 15 residues. Germline V gene data show CDR1 as SNHLY and CDR2 as FYNNEI. V lost 6 bases to trimming and J lost 6 bases, with 17 bases between them.

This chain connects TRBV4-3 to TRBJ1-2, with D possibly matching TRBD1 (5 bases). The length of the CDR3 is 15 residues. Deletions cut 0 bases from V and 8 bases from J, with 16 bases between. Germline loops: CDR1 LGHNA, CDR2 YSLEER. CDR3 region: CASSQDIKGRDGYTF. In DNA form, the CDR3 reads TGCGCCAGCAGCCAAGATATTAAAGGGAGGGACGGCTACACCTTC.